This passage covers 3 T cell receptor beta chains from one sample sequenced in a study of cytomegalovirus exposure and HLA in healthy donors. Sequencing used immunoSEQ multiplex PCR; TCRdb keeps in-frame clones, though not all of them. The sample includes 130,000 to 150,000 clones, 70% to 90% of them seen just once. The specimen was PBMCs. These receptors originate from a woman aged 25 to 39 in good health and CMV-seropositive.

This chain's CDR3 is CASSLTSPSSYNEQFF. CDR3 nucleotide sequence: TGTGCCAGCAGTTTGACTAGCCCATCCTCCTACAATGAGCAGTTCTTC. This sequence joins TRBV2 and TRBJ2-1; TRBD2 agrees at 7 bases. Germline-derived CDR1 and CDR2 are SNHLY and FYNNEI. The CDR3 is 16 amino acids. Trimming removed 5 bases from V and 0 bases from J; junction bases left unmatched: 7.

The CDR3 region is CASSGTSGRNRRNEQFF. The CDR3 nucleotides are TGTGCCAGCAGCGGGACTAGCGGGAGGAACAGGCGGAATGAGCAGTTCTTC. The V call is TRBV2, the J call TRBJ2-1, with 15 bases fitting TRBD2. This CDR3 contains 17 residues. The junction had 10 bases not matched to a gene; V was cut back by 6 bases and J by 7 bases. The germline V gene encodes CDR1 SNHLY and CDR2 FYNNEI.

Written as DNA, the CDR3 is TGTGCCAGCGGGCGGACAGAAAATCAGCCCCAGCATTTT. Residues: CASGRTENQPQHF. V and J are TRBV6-5 and TRBJ1-5; TRBD1 is a possible D gene (6 bases). CDR3 size: 13 residues. The germline V and J ends were trimmed by 8 bases and 4 bases, with 12 bases remaining between them. Looked up from germline, CDR1 is MNHEY and CDR2 is SVGAGI.